The present T cell receptor (beta chain) was sequenced within a study of blood T cell repertoires in COVID-19. Overall study context: Spain, Italy and the United States supplied samples that represented acute and convalescent COVID-19. PBMCs, B-cell-depleted T cells, or T cells provided the cDNA or gDNA that made up the material.

Original analysis: It was from reference gene primer amplification that nucleated cell counts were estimated. The data were produced by immunoSEQ multiplex PCR, yet TCRdb's version contains in-frame clones alone and is incomplete. V and J calls and clone size are those listed in that table; D and trimming were worked out from the DNA. The sample shows about 69,000 clones, around 90% of them seen only once. Trimming took 5 bases from V and 2 from J; bases not matched to a gene: 3. Looked up from germline, CDR1 is MNHEY and CDR2 is SMNVEV (reference sequence). The CDR3 sequence is 15 residues long. The TCR comes from a man aged 45-65 years with acute or convalescent COVID-19. This chain joins TRBV27 and TRBJ1-3; TRBD1 matches 10 bases. The sequenced material came from peripheral blood. In DNA, the CDR3 is TGTGCCAGCAGTACAGACAGGGGGCCTGGAAACACCATATATTTT. Amino acid sequence: CASSTDRGPGNTIYF.